A single sample is the source of the 11 T cell receptor beta chains below, sequenced in a study of cytomegalovirus exposure and HLA in healthy donors. A multiplex PCR was run with 60 Vbeta primers and 13 Jbeta primers. Generated by immunoSEQ multiplex PCR, the TCRdb table keeps only in-frame clones and is missing some. The table records about 110,000 clones, about 81% of them present only once. The source material was PBMCs. The receptors were sampled from a man aged 25 to 40 in good health and CMV-seronegative.

The V and J genes are TRBV28 and TRBJ2-3; 8 nucleotides line up with TRBD2. J was trimmed by 4 bases and V by 5 bases; bases with no gene match: 20. CDR3 length equals 19 residues. Germline V gene lookup returns CDR1 MDHEN and CDR2 SYDVKM. The CDR3 sequence is CASSPYSPTSVGLPDTQYF. CDR3 in DNA: TGTGCCAGCAGTCCGTATTCCCCGACTAGCGTAGGGCTCCCAGATACGCAGTATTTT. The whole variable domain, remainder taken from reference TRBV28 and TRBJ2-3, is DVKVTQSSRYLVKRTGEKVFLECVQDMDHENMFWYRQDPGLGLRLIYFSYDVKMKEKGDIPEGYSVSREKKERFSLILESASTNQTSMYLCASSPYSPTSVGLPDTQYFGPGTRLTVL.

The V call is TRBV5-5, the J call TRBJ2-7; TRBD2 agrees at 9 bases. The V gene's germline CDR1 is SGHKS and CDR2 YYEKEE (reference sequence). V trimming: 4 bases; J trimming: 3 bases; junction bases outside the gene matches: 5. The CDR3 sequence is 14 residues long. The CDR3 sequence: CASSRLAELYEQYF. CDR3 in DNA: TGTGCCAGCAGCAGACTAGCGGAACTCTACGAGCAGTACTTC.

The rearrangement links TRBV5-6 to TRBJ2-5, with a weak D call TRBD1 (5 bases). Germline V gene lookup returns CDR1 SGHDT and CDR2 YYEEEE. Trimming removed 0 bases from V and 5 bases from J, with 14 bases in between. The length of the CDR3 is 15 residues. CDR3 sequence: CASSLALGPRETQYF. The CDR3, as DNA: TGTGCCAGCAGCTTGGCCTTGGGGCCCCGCGAGACCCAGTACTTC.

This clone was observed a handful of times. The V gene is TRBV9, the J gene TRBJ2-5; TRBD2 aligns across 11 bases. The trim removed 4 bases at V and 3 bases at J, leaving 8 bases unmatched. The CDR3 length is 16 residues. Germline lookup yields CDR1 SGDLS and CDR2 YYNGEE. The CDR3 DNA sequence: TGTGCCAGCAGCTCCCACACGGGACTAGCGGAAGAGACCCAGTACTTC. Amino acid sequence: CASSSHTGLAEETQYF. Looking up the rest from reference TRBV9 and TRBJ2-5 gives the full variable domain: DSGVTQTPKHLITATGQRVTLRCSPRSGDLSVYWYQQSLDQGLQFLIQYYNGEERAKGNILERFSAQQFPDLHSELNLSSLELGDSALYFCASSSHTGLAEETQYFGPGTRLLVL.

This clone showed up just once. This chain joins TRBV15 and TRBJ1-4; D not certain. Trimming pared 0 bases from V and 7 bases from J, leaving 15 bases between. The CDR3 runs to 16 residues. CDR1 LNHNV and CDR2 YYDKDF come from the germline V gene (reference sequence). As DNA, the CDR3 is TGTGCCACCAGCAGAGATATGGCAGGCCGGTCTGAAAAACTGTTTTTT. Translating gives CATSRDMAGRSEKLFF. Full variable domain (remainder filled in from reference TRBV15 and TRBJ1-4): DAMVIQNPRYQVTQFGKPVTLSCSQTLNHNVMYWYQQKSSQAPKLLFHYYDKDFNNEADTPDNFQSRRPNTSFCFLDIRSPGLGDTAMYLCATSRDMAGRSEKLFFGSGTQLSVL.

The V and J genes are TRBV7-8 and TRBJ2-7; 7 nucleotides align to TRBD2. In germline, CDR1 is SGHVS, CDR2 FQNEAQ. V was pared by 1 base and J by 1 base, with 7 bases of the junction left unmatched. The CDR3 is 16 amino acids. CDR3 region: CASSLVRGEESYEQYF. The CDR3 DNA sequence: TGTGCCAGCAGCTTAGTCCGGGGGGAAGAATCCTACGAGCAGTACTTC.

This clone appeared a few times. V usage is TRBV29-1 and J usage is TRBJ1-2; 7 nucleotides align to TRBD1. V gave up 5 bases and J gave up 4 bases; unmatched junction bases: 7. Looked up from germline, CDR1 is SQVTM and CDR2 is ANQGSEA. The CDR3 loop spans 13 amino acids. The CDR3, as DNA: TGCAGCGTTACCGGGACAGCGGCCTATGGCTACACCTTC. Its translation: CSVTGTAAYGYTF.

V usage is TRBV6-1 and J usage is TRBJ1-5; a possible D gene is TRBD1 (5 bases). The CDR3 sequence is 15 residues long. The V gene's germline CDR1 is MNHNS and CDR2 SASEGT. Trimming took 0 bases from V and 6 from J, leaving 12 bases between them. The CDR3 DNA follows: TGTGCCAGCAGTGAAGCAGATCGGGGGGGTCAGCCCCAGCATTTT. Translation: CASSEADRGGQPQHF.

V is TRBV14 and J is TRBJ1-1, with a tentative D call TRBD1 (5 bases). The CDR3 consists of 18 residues. V lost 5 bases and J 4 bases, leaving 26 bases between the germline ends. CDR1 and CDR2 (germline): SGHDN, FVKESK. The DNA for the CDR3 is TGTGCCAGCAGCTCGCTGGGCGGGGGGATAGATGGGATCACTGAAGCTTTCTTT. This gives the protein CASSSLGGGIDGITEAFF.

Comments on this clone: Sequence at one end of the junction differs from germline and may be a read error. The CDR3 sequence is CASSHMRLGTSGRTAVF. Written as DNA, the CDR3 is TGCGCCAGCAGCCACATGCGATTGGGGACCAGCGGGAGAACCGCAGTCTTC. The chain is built from TRBV4-3 and TRBJ2-1, with 8 bases aligning to TRBD2. The CDR3 is 17 residues long. Germline values: CDR1 LGHNA, CDR2 YSLEER.

As to this clone: The junction does not match germline at one end; this may be a read error. The DNA of the CDR3 is TGTGCCTGCAGCTTACTATATACTGAAGCTTTCTTT. Residues: CACSLLYTEAFF. This sequence joins TRBV7-8 and TRBJ1-1, with D hard to call. Germline CDR1 and CDR2: SGHVS and FQNEAQ. This CDR3 contains 12 residues.